The present T cell receptor beta chain was sequenced within a study of blood T cell repertoires in COVID-19. Study-level background: PBMCs, B-cell-depleted T cells, or T cells provided the cDNA or gDNA that made up the material.

Data came from immunoSEQ multiplex PCR; TCRdb stores just in-frame clones and leaves some out. The sample carries 650,000 to 800,000 clones, around 89% recorded once. The TCR sequence derives from a woman aged 18 to 35 with acute or convalescent COVID-19. Sequencing was done on a sample of peripheral blood.

DNA of the CDR3: TGTGCCAGTAGTCCCTGGACAGGAGACACAGATACGCAGTATTTT. Protein: CASSPWTGDTDTQYF. This sequence joins TRBV19 and TRBJ2-3; 7 bases are shared with TRBD1. V shed 5 bases, J shed 2 bases, and the junction held 7 bases outside the gene matches. This CDR3 spans 15 amino acids. Germline V lookup: CDR1 LNHDA, CDR2 SQIVND (reference sequence).